A selection of T cell receptor beta chains follows, all from one sample in a study of response to subunit inactivated influenza vaccine. MiXCR, applied by TCRdb to the RT-PCR reads, yields one record per CDR3 protein. This table has about 480,000 distinct CDR3 sequences, 10% to 11% appearing once. This material consisted of PBMCs from blood, taken 35 to 45 days after vaccination. Receptor source: a man aged 50-60 years who received an inactivated influenza vaccine. Each CDR3 is given with its conserved first and last residue. D genes are given only for firm matches. The size field is filled for only some rows; it gives once, few, many or a size class.

DNA	CDR3	size	D	V	J
TGTGCCAGCAGCCCTGGCTTTGGTATGGGGGTCTCCTACAATGAGCAGTTCTTC	CASSPGFGMGVSYNEQFF	NA	NA	TRBV14	TRBJ2-1
TGCGCCAGCAGCTTGACAGGGGATAACTATGGCTACACCTTC	CASSLTGDNYGYTF	many	TRBD1	TRBV5-1	TRBJ1-2
TGTGCCAGCAGCTTAATAACAGGGAGGAACACTGAAGCTTTCTTT	CASSLITGRNTEAFF	few	NA	TRBV7-8	TRBJ1-1
TGCAGTGCCAAATCAGGGGGGGTAATTACCGGGGAGCTGTTTTTT	CSAKSGGVITGELFF	few	NA	TRBV20-1	TRBJ2-2
TGTGCCAGCAGTTTGACCGGCGGTCATCTCAATGAGCAGTTCTTC	CASSLTGGHLNEQFF	few	NA	TRBV27	TRBJ2-1
TGTGCCAGCAGCTCAAGTGACTACCGGGACGCATACAATGAGCAGTTCTTC	CASSSSDYRDAYNEQFF	few	NA	TRBV7-2	TRBJ2-1
TGTGCCAGCAGCCCGTACGCGTCCAATGAGCAGTTCTTC	CASSPYASNEQFF	NA	NA	TRBV6-2/TRBV6-3	TRBJ2-1
TGTGCCAGCTCACCCCCCGGGGTAGCGGACTACAATGAGCAGTTCTTC	CASSPPGVADYNEQFF	few	NA	TRBV18	TRBJ2-1
TGCAGCGCGGAGCTAGAGACCCAGTACTTC	CSAELETQYF	NA	NA	TRBV29-1	TRBJ2-5
TGTGCCAGCAGCCAGAAGGGACCGCCGCTCTTTGAGCAGTACTTC	CASSQKGPPLFEQYF	many	NA	TRBV12-3/TRBV12-4	TRBJ2-7
TGTGCCAGCAGCTCGGACGGTGTGAAATACAATGAGCAGTTCTTC	CASSSDGVKYNEQFF	few	NA	TRBV5-6	TRBJ2-1
TGTGCCAGCAGTTTTAGGGCTAGCGGTTTCTACGAGCAGTACTTC	CASSFRASGFYEQYF	many	TRBD2	TRBV27	TRBJ2-7
TGTGCCAGCAGACTTGGACAGGGGGGAAACACCATATATTTT	CASRLGQGGNTIYF	many	TRBD1	TRBV12-3/TRBV12-4	TRBJ1-3
TGTGCCAGCTCCCTTAGCGGGTACCAGGGCGAGCAGTACTTC	CASSLSGYQGEQYF	large	TRBD2	TRBV12-3/TRBV12-4	TRBJ2-7
TGTGCCATCAGTGAGTCGGACGGGAGTGGCACAGATACGCAGTATTTT	CAISESDGSGTDTQYF	few	NA	TRBV10-3	TRBJ2-3
TGCAGTGCTAGCTCACTAGCGGGGACAGATACGCAGTATTTT	CSASSLAGTDTQYF	many	TRBD2	TRBV20-1	TRBJ2-3
TGTGCCAGCAGCCCCGGTCCATCCGACTCACCCCTCCACTTT	CASSPGPSDSPLHF	NA	NA	TRBV7-9	TRBJ1-6
TGTGCCAGCAGCTTAAACAGCGGGAGGGCCGGGGAGACCCAGTACTTC	CASSLNSGRAGETQYF	many	TRBD2	TRBV7-2	TRBJ2-5
TGTGCCAGCAGCTGGGTGGGCGCCTCGGACGAGCAGTACTTC	CASSWVGASDEQYF	NA	NA	TRBV7-2	TRBJ2-7
TGCGCCAGCAGCTTGGATACGGACAGGGTTAGCGAGCAGTACTTC	CASSLDTDRVSEQYF	NA	TRBD1	TRBV5-1	TRBJ2-7
TGTGCCTGGAGTGCGGGGAATGAGCAGTTCTTC	CAWSAGNEQFF	few	NA	TRBV30	TRBJ2-1
TGCAGTGCTAGCGGGGGACTAGCGGGAGGGGGAAACTCCTACGAGCAGTACTTC	CSASGGLAGGGNSYEQYF	many	TRBD2	TRBV20-1	TRBJ2-7
TGTGCCAGCAGCCCAGACAACCTCGGGCAGTACTTC	CASSPDNLGQYF	NA	NA	TRBV11-2	TRBJ2-7
TGTGCCAGCAGTCACCGTGGGGGCAGGAAAGAGACCCAGTACTTC	CASSHRGGRKETQYF	NA	NA	TRBV12-3/TRBV12-4	TRBJ2-5
TGTGCCAGCAGCCGGGCGCTGGGGGGGGCCCTGTCGGAGCAGTACTTC	CASSRALGGALSEQYF	NA	NA	TRBV4-2	TRBJ2-7
TGCAGTGCTAGAGATGTGAACAGGGGCTATGGCTACACCTTC	CSARDVNRGYGYTF	NA	TRBD1	TRBV20-1	TRBJ1-2
TGTGCCAGCAGCGCTGACAGGGGGCGTAGTCAGCCCCAGCATTTT	CASSADRGRSQPQHF	few	TRBD1	TRBV6-1	TRBJ1-5
TGTGCCAGCAGCGGGACAGGGGGCGTCGGCACCGGGGAGCTGTTTTTT	CASSGTGGVGTGELFF	NA	TRBD1	TRBV5-5	TRBJ2-2
TGTGCCAGCAGTTTCGCGTTCGGGGGGTGGGGCACAGATACGCAGTATTTT	CASSFAFGGWGTDTQYF	NA	TRBD2	TRBV28	TRBJ2-3
TGTGCCAGCAGTAGGCGGACAGGGGGCCTCGAGCAGTACTTC	CASSRRTGGLEQYF	NA	TRBD1	TRBV2	TRBJ2-7
TGTGCCAGCAGTTACTCGTCTAAAGCGTTCTTC	CASSYSSKAFF	many	NA	TRBV6-2/TRBV6-3	TRBJ2-1
TGCGCCAGCAGCCAGCCGGAATATGAGCAGTTCTTC	CASSQPEYEQFF	few	NA	TRBV4-1	TRBJ2-1
TGTGCCAGCAGTATAACAGGTCTACCCTACAATGAGCAGTTCTTC	CASSITGLPYNEQFF	NA	NA	TRBV12-3/TRBV12-4	TRBJ2-1
TGTGCCAGCAGCCGACAGGTCGTCTCTGGAAACACCATATATTTT	CASSRQVVSGNTIYF	NA	NA	TRBV14	TRBJ1-3
TGTGCCATCAGATACGCGGTGGGACGCGGCACCGGGGAGCTGTTTTTT	CAIRYAVGRGTGELFF	many	NA	TRBV10-3	TRBJ2-2
TGTGCCAGCAGTGACACGCCCGGGACAGGGTATGGCTACACCTTC	CASSDTPGTGYGYTF	NA	TRBD1	TRBV6-4	TRBJ1-2
TGCGCCAGCAGCTTAACAACCTACAGGGGCTACAATGAGCAGTTCTTC	CASSLTTYRGYNEQFF	few	TRBD1	TRBV5-1	TRBJ2-1
TGTGCCAGCAGTGAAGCGCTGGGGGGTGGAAAGACCCAGTACTTC	CASSEALGGGKTQYF	few	NA	TRBV6-1	TRBJ2-5
TGTGCCAGCAGTGTACAGGGCTTACGCACAGATACGCAGTATTTT	CASSVQGLRTDTQYF	NA	NA	TRBV25-1	TRBJ2-3
TGCAGTTGTGGGGGTGGCTGGGTGGATACGCAGTATTTT	CSCGGGWVDTQYF	NA	NA	TRBV20-1	TRBJ2-3
TGTGCCAGCAGCTTAGGGGGACTAGCCCGTTCCTACGAGCAGTACTTC	CASSLGGLARSYEQYF	NA	TRBD2	TRBV7-9	TRBJ2-7
TGTGCCAGCAGTGTTGGGGGAGCAGGGGGTTGGAATGAGCAGTTCTTC	CASSVGGAGGWNEQFF	NA	TRBD1	TRBV6-4	TRBJ2-1
TGTGCCACCAGTGACCCCGGGACGACCGGGGAGCTGTTTTTT	CATSDPGTTGELFF	few	NA	TRBV24-1	TRBJ2-2
TGCAGTGCTAGACGACAGATGAACACTGAAGCTTTCTTT	CSARRQMNTEAFF	NA	NA	TRBV20-1	TRBJ1-1
TGTGCCAGCAGCTTAACGCGACAGGGGGCAGCTGGGGCCAACGTCCTGACTTTC	CASSLTRQGAAGANVLTF	NA	TRBD1	TRBV7-2	TRBJ2-6
TGTGCCAGCAGCTTCAGAGGGACGGCCCTTCGGGAAAAACTGTTTTTT	CASSFRGTALREKLFF	few	NA	TRBV5-6	TRBJ1-4
TGTGCCATCAGTGACCCGAGAAGCCTGCCTGACACAATACGGAGACACACAGATACGCAGTATTTT	CAISDPRSLPDTIRRHTDTQYF	NA	NA	TRBV10-3	TRBJ2-3
TGTGCCAGCAGTAACCAACAGGGGCGCGGTTCTGTTGAAGCTTTCTTT	CASSNQQGRGSVEAFF	many	TRBD1	TRBV12-3/TRBV12-4	TRBJ1-1
TGTGCCAGCAGCCCGGGACTAGCGGGGGGCCAGGGGACCCAGTACTTC	CASSPGLAGGQGTQYF	NA	TRBD2	TRBV7-2	TRBJ2-5
TGTGCCACCAGCAGTTACCGGGCCACAGATACGCAGTATTTT	CATSSYRATDTQYF	many	NA	TRBV15	TRBJ2-3
TGTGCCACCAGTGCTCAGCCGGGACAGGGCCTCCCCTACGAGCAGTACTTC	CATSAQPGQGLPYEQYF	NA	TRBD1	TRBV24-1	TRBJ2-7
TGTGCCAGCAGTTCCTTCCTATACAATGAGCAGTTCTTC	CASSSFLYNEQFF	NA	NA	TRBV27	TRBJ2-1
TGTGCCAGCAGGGGACAAGGAGCCAAAAACATTCAGTACTTC	CASRGQGAKNIQYF	NA	NA	TRBV12-3/TRBV12-4	TRBJ2-4
TGTGCCAGCAGCCCGTGGCGCGGATCGAACACCGGGGAGCTGTTTTTT	CASSPWRGSNTGELFF	NA	NA	TRBV4-2	TRBJ2-2
TGTGCCAGCACCGGAGGTAGCGGGCACCGCACAGATACGCAGTATTTT	CASTGGSGHRTDTQYF	few	TRBD2	TRBV9	TRBJ2-3
TGCGCCAGCAGCCGGGACTTCAGAAATGAGCAGTTCTTC	CASSRDFRNEQFF	NA	NA	TRBV10-1	TRBJ2-1
TGTGCCAGCAGTGAACCCACGGTGAACTATGGCTACACCTTC	CASSEPTVNYGYTF	NA	NA	TRBV25-1	TRBJ1-2
TGCAGCGTTGTCGGTCGGGGGTGGGAGACCCAGTACTTC	CSVVGRGWETQYF	few	NA	TRBV29-1	TRBJ2-5
TGTGCCAGCCGGACTCGCGAAAACGTGAACACCGGGGAGCTGTTTTTT	CASRTRENVNTGELFF	NA	NA	TRBV11-2	TRBJ2-2